One sample yielded the 2 T cell receptor beta chains listed below, sequenced in a study of shared clonotypes between healthy human individuals. It was CD45RO-negative cells, positively selected for CCR7, that made up naive CD8 cells, with terminally differentiated effector memory CD45RA+ cells excluded. Clones were sequenced by immunoSEQ multiplex PCR, and TCRdb holds only the in-frame ones, with some missing. The sample records hundreds of thousands of clones, roughly 95% being singletons. Sequencing used naive CD8+ T cells sorted from blood. The receptors were gathered from a young woman in good health.

The chain combines TRBV28 with TRBJ2-3; D call uncertain. The CDR3 runs 14 residues. Germline CDR1 and CDR2: MDHEN and SYDVKM. The ends were cut back, 6 bases at V and 0 bases at J, with 10 bases in the middle. The CDR3 protein is CASRPADSTDTQYF. For the CDR3, the DNA is TGTGCCAGCAGGCCTGCGGATAGCACAGATACGCAGTATTTT.

V is TRBV28 and J is TRBJ2-7; TRBD1 agrees at 8 bases. The CDR3 contains 16 residues. Unmatched junction bases numbered 9, after V lost 3 bases and J lost 2 bases. CDR1 is MDHEN, CDR2 SYDVKM, per germline. This chain's CDR3 is CASSFQRTGMAYEQYF. The CDR3 DNA is TGTGCCAGCAGTTTCCAACGGACAGGGATGGCCTACGAGCAGTACTTC.